Listed below are T cell receptor beta chains from one sample, sequenced in a study of early T cells in non-severe SARS-CoV-2 infection. TCRdb re-called the 5' RACE reads with MiXCR, one entry per CDR3 protein. The table includes about 83,000 distinct CDR3 sequences, about 12% detected once. What was sequenced was whole blood. The receptors derive from an adult who was a healthcare worker with PCR-confirmed SARS-CoV-2 infection or an uninfected control (not recorded which). Both conserved end residues are part of each CDR3. The D gene is left open where the match is weak. Clone sizes are given selectively: once, few, many, or a class where the clone is expanded.

TGTGCCAGCAGTTTAACAAGACTAGAATACTACAATGAGCAGTTCTTC	CASSLTRLEYYNEQFF	TRBV6-6	.	TRBJ2-1	.
TGTGCCAGCAGCCAAGACAGGGGCTTCTATGGCTACACCTTC	CASSQDRGFYGYTF	TRBV13	.	TRBJ1-2	TRBD1
TGTGCCAGCAGTTTTCTGAGAGGAGAGACCCAGTACTTC	CASSFLRGETQYF	TRBV12-3/TRBV12-4	.	TRBJ2-5	.
TGTGCCAGCTCACCACGCGGTTCAGTGGGTCAGCCCCAGCATTTT	CASSPRGSVGQPQHF	TRBV18	.	TRBJ1-5	.
TGTGCCAGCAGCTTAGGACAAGGGGAGGACCATGAGCAGTTCTTC	CASSLGQGEDHEQFF	TRBV11-2	.	TRBJ2-1	.
TGTGCCAGCAGCCGGACAGGGGGCTGGATGTCAAATGAGCAGTTCTTC	CASSRTGGWMSNEQFF	TRBV5-6	many	TRBJ2-1	TRBD1
TGTGCCAGCAGCCCCGGGACTAGCGGAGTATACGAGCAGTACTTC	CASSPGTSGVYEQYF	TRBV3-1	few	TRBJ2-7	TRBD2
TGTGCCACCAGCAGCACAGGGTACAGCAATCAGCCCCAGCATTTT	CATSSTGYSNQPQHF	TRBV15	few	TRBJ1-5	.
TGTGCCAGCAGTTCTTATTCAGATACGCAGTATTTT	CASSSYSDTQYF	TRBV28	many	TRBJ2-3	.
TGTGCCAGCAGCTTAGATCCGGGCTGGTCAGATACGCAGTATTTT	CASSLDPGWSDTQYF	TRBV11-2	.	TRBJ2-3	.
TGTGCCTGGAGTTGGGGACAGTCTAATTCACCCCTCCACTTT	CAWSWGQSNSPLHF	TRBV30	.	TRBJ1-6	TRBD1